The clone carrying this TCR beta chain was seen many times. The entry originates in a study of T cells in Graves' hyperthyroidism and ophthalmopathy. The V and J ends lost 0 bases and 0 bases, in that order; junction bases with no gene match: 5. Germline-derived CDR1 and CDR2 are SEHNR and FQNEAQ (reference sequence). The length of the CDR3 is 17 residues. Researchers took RNA transcripts and amplified the TCR beta CDR3 regions from them. TCR CDR3 regions were first amplified by RT-PCR with HTBI primers. TCRdb reprocessed the multiplex PCR reads with MiXCR, giving one entry per CDR3 protein. The sample shows a few hundred thousand distinct CDR3 sequences, approximately 14% of them seen only once.

Sequencing was carried out using blood. This clonotype was sampled from a woman aged 25 to 39 with Graves' hyperthyroidism. The chain employs TRBV7-9 and TRBJ2-1; 7 bases are a match to TRBD1. The CDR3 sequence is CASSLARQGHSYNEQFF. Here the CDR3 DNA reads TGTGCCAGCAGCTTAGCTAGACAGGGTCACTCCTACAATGAGCAGTTCTTC.